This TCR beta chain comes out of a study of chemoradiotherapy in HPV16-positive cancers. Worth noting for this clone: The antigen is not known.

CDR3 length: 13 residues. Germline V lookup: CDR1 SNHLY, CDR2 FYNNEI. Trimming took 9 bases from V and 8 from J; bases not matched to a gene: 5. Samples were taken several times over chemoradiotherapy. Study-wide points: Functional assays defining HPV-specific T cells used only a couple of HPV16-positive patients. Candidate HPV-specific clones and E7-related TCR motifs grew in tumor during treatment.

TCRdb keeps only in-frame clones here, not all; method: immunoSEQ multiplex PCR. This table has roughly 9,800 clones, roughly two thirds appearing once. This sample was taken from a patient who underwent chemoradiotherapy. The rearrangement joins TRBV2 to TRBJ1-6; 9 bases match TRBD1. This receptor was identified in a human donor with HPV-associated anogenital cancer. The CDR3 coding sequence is TGTGCCAGAAAGGGACAGGGTGATTCACCCCTCCACTTT. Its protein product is CARKGQGDSPLHF.